Below, 5 T cell receptor beta chains from the same sample are listed, as sequenced in a study of blood T cell repertoires in COVID-19. Clones were sequenced by immunoSEQ multiplex PCR, and TCRdb holds only the in-frame ones, with some missing. The table includes about 410,000 clones, about 90% detected once. Sequenced input: PBMCs or T cells enriched from blood (not recorded which). These receptors all come from a woman in her 30s who had recovered from COVID-19.

The V call is TRBV6-6, the J call TRBJ2-6; no firm D call. Between the trimmed V and J ends, which lost 5 bases and 0 bases, there was a span of 14 bases. The CDR3 runs to 17 residues. Germline loops: CDR1 MNHNY, CDR2 SVGAGI (reference sequence). The CDR3 sequence is CASSPRIESSGANVLTF. CDR3 bases: TGTGCCAGCAGTCCGAGGATCGAGTCCTCTGGGGCCAACGTCCTGACTTTC.

J is TRBJ2-5 and V is TRBV6-2 or TRBV6-3; TRBD2 aligns across 8 bases. V lost 4 bases, J lost 6 bases, and 7 bases stayed unmatched. The germline gives CDR1 MNHEY, CDR2 SVGEGT. The CDR3 is made up of 14 amino acids. The CDR3 region is CASSFPGGRQTQYF. The CDR3 DNA reads as TGTGCCAGCAGTTTTCCGGGGGGGCGTCAGACCCAGTACTTC.

The V and J genes are TRBV28 and TRBJ2-7; tentative D call: TRBD1 (5 bases). Per germline, CDR1 MDHEN and CDR2 SYDVKM. V lost 2 bases to trimming and J lost 2 bases, with 10 bases between them. The CDR3 totals 14 residues. DNA of the CDR3: TGTGCCAGCAGTTTACCGTCAGGGACCTACGAGCAGTACTTC. Residues: CASSLPSGTYEQYF.

The chain combines TRBV3-1 (or the pseudogene TRBV3-2) with TRBJ1-2; no reliable D call. V lost 3 bases, J lost 4 bases, and 24 bases lay in between. Per germline, CDR1 LGHDT and CDR2 YNNKEL (reference sequence). This CDR3 contains 18 residues. Here the CDR3 DNA reads TGTGCCAGCAGCCAGAGAACCGGGTTGGGAGATCTTAGCTATGGCTACACCTTC. This encodes CASSQRTGLGDLSYGYTF.

The chain uses TRBV6-5 and TRBJ1-2; 7 bases map to TRBD1. The CDR3 has 13 amino acids. J was trimmed by 11 bases and V by 6 bases; bases with no gene match: 12. Germline V CDR1 and CDR2: MNHEY, SVGAGI. The CDR3: CASRRDRAMGYTF. The DNA for the CDR3 is TGTGCCAGCAGAAGGGACAGAGCTATGGGTTACACCTTC.